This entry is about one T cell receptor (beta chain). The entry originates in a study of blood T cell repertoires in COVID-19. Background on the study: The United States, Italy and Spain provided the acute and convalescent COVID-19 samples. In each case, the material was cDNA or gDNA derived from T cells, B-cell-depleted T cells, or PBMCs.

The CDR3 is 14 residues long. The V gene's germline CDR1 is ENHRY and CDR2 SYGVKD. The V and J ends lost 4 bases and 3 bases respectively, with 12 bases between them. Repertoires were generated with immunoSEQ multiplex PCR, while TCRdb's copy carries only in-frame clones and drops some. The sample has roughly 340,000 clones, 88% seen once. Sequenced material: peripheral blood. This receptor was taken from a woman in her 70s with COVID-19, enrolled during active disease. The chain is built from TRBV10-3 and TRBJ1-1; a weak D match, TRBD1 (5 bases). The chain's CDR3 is CAISGPRADTEAFF. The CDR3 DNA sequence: TGTGCCATCAGTGGGCCCAGGGCGGACACTGAAGCTTTCTTT.